The entry below describes one T cell receptor beta chain. Its antigen is not identified. CDR1 and CDR2 from the germline V gene are SNHLY and FYNNEI. Trimming cost V 2 bases and J 5 bases, with 6 bases left between them. This CDR3 region has 12 residues. A multiplex PCR was run with 60 Vbeta primers and 13 Jbeta primers. Method: immunoSEQ multiplex PCR; TCRdb's copy keeps in-frame clones and lacks some. This table holds fewer than 200,000 clones, about 75% found once. This record comes from a study of cytomegalovirus exposure and HLA in healthy donors. Study summary: Drawn from HLA-typed donors, approximately 85 million unique TCRs were held in an early data release. Study-level points and caveats: HLA allele associations emerged for fewer than 20,000 TCR beta sequences in a later analysis, at 0.05 false discovery rate. Earlier findings revealed that most TCR beta V segments proved productive either about 87% or about 30% of the time.

The receptor's source is a male donor in good health and CMV-seronegative. The J gene is TRBJ2-5, the V gene TRBV2, with D uncertain. Sequenced: PBMCs. The CDR3 bases are TGTGCCAGCAGTGAACGGTGGGAGACCCAGTACTTC. Protein: CASSERWETQYF. The full variable domain, its missing parts supplied by reference TRBV2 and TRBJ2-5, is EPEVTQTPSHQVTQMGQEVILRCVPISNHLYFYWYRQILGQKVEFLVSFYNNEISEKSEIFDDQFSVERPDGSNFTLKIRSTKLEDSAMYFCASSERWETQYFGPGTRLLVL.